The entry that follows covers one T cell receptor beta chain sequence. This clone was seen once. The antigen it recognizes is unknown. Per-nucleotide qualities are absent, and no much larger clonotype sits a single base away. These data come from a study of T cell responses to AZD1222 COVID-19 vaccine (dated by TCRdb to the early 2020s). In the study overall: A total of just over 230 trial participants underwent TCR sequencing, of whom about 210 received two doses of AZD1222 and about 26 received two doses of the MenACWY control vaccine. Enrollment into the trials was organized by age into subgroups of 18-55, 56-69 and 70-plus years, and those subgroups contained approximately 150, 30 and 60 TCR-sequenced participants, respectively. Overall study outcomes, separate from this receptor: CD4 TCRs associated with the vaccine covered the entire spike protein, and the dominant responses were in regions 160-218 and 743-854. Because no day 14 peak-response samples were available, the repertoires could be characterized only after the peak T cell response. Conclusions about previously exposed vaccinees are limited, since just five to seven AZD1222 recipients were seropositive for SARS-CoV-2 at baseline. Participants were mostly white British, with more females than males. The authors suggested clonal diversity may have been underestimated. In the small 56-69-year group, the increase in depth fell short of significance, most likely because of low power. Spike-specific TCR breadth and depth rose significantly after two AZD1222 doses compared with day 0 and with MenACWY recipients. Nearly half of unique spike-specific TCRs reportedly recognized epitopes outside regions mutated in the B.1.351 and B.1.1.7 variants.

This specimen's time point label, interpreted: baseline before first vaccination. The treatment or condition label on this specimen signifies: meningococcal conjugate vaccine given as trial control. Samples from vaccinated people were obtained from the UK trials COV001 and COV002, which included a single-blind randomized controlled phase 2/3 trial of AZD1222 (ChAdOx1 nCoV-19) in healthy adults. For TCRbeta chain sequencing, PBMC samples from trial participants were taken at day 0 and at day 28 after the second dose. V is reduced by 10 bases and J by 5 bases, leaving a spacing of 21 bases between them. CDR1 and CDR2 are read off the germline V gene as SGHRS and YFSETQ. Counted from cysteine to phenylalanine, this CDR3 has 14 amino acids. Only the CDR3 portion is preserved as DNA: 42 bases, with reading frame beginning at the first base. The CDR3 regions of human TCRbeta chains were subjected to immunosequencing. As for the authors' bioinformatics: Repertoire TCRs were checked for matches against a reference library of SARS-CoV-2-specific TCRs that had been generated using the MIRA antigen-specificity platform. Breadth was defined as the fraction of unique TCRs that were SARS-CoV-2-associated. Depth was defined as the fraction of total T cells that were SARS-CoV-2-associated. Using the MIRA data, every spike-specific TCR was mapped to the spike region that the TCR reacted to and assigned to either a CD4 or a CD8 class. Log10-transformed breadth and depth values were compared by one-way ANOVA with Sidak's multiple comparisons tests. In its TCRdb copy, this immuneACCESS table keeps in-frame sequences only and misses some clones. Where compared with another copy, unresolved V genes explain less than half of these, and the others have no known cause. The V and J calls and the clone size are those of that table, but D and trimming were determined from the DNA. Within this sample are about 120,000 clones, with 80% to 90% of them counted one time only. The ten largest clones add up to roughly 4% of the sample.

The sample consisted of peripheral blood, taken on day 0 of MenACWY control vaccination. The V and J genes are TRBV5-1 and TRBJ2-5; perhaps TRBD1 is the D gene, with 7 bases matching. The TCR sequence derives from an adult in good health. CDR3 sequence: CASGDSGGTETQYF. Read as DNA, the sequence is TGCGCCTCAGGGGACAGTGGGGGGACGGAGACCCAGTACTTC.